This T cell receptor (beta chain) comes out of a study of T cells in localized non-small cell lung cancer. Study outcomes and limitations: Heterogeneity within the tumor remains possible, as just one region underwent sequencing.

Concerning this clone: Its cognate antigen is unknown.

Trimming removed 6 bases from V and 1 base from J; junction bases left unmatched: 8. The CDR3 length is 15 residues. Germline V gene data show CDR1 as SNHLY and CDR2 as FYNNEI. TCRdb's table, derived via immunoSEQ multiplex PCR, lists solely in-frame clones and lacks some. The sample lists around 130,000 clones; roughly 90% were seen once. This sequence was found in a female donor older than 55 with stage I lung adenocarcinoma. The rearrangement links TRBV2 to TRBJ2-7; 8 bases map to TRBD1. The sample in question was peripheral blood, obtained before any cancer treatment. CDR3 loop: CASRGRDRNSYEQYF. In DNA form, the CDR3 reads TGTGCCAGCAGGGGACGGGACAGGAATTCCTACGAGCAGTACTTC.